The entry below describes one T cell receptor (beta chain). Antigen unknown. The CDR3 extends over 19 amino acids. Trimming cost V 4 bases and J 0 bases; bases outside gene matches: 12. Germline V lookup: CDR1 SGHNT, CDR2 YYREEE (reference sequence). Generated by immunoSEQ multiplex PCR, the TCRdb table keeps only in-frame clones and is missing some. The data show tens of thousands of clones, around 80% seen once. Time point indicated: cycle 4 day 1 (C4D1), after less than 7 weeks of nivolumab. Every patient relapsed after autologous stem cell transplantation, and brentuximab vedotin exposure varied. The entry originates in a study of PD-1 blockade in classical Hodgkin lymphoma. The study, taken as a whole, reports: Relapsed/refractory patients reportedly had lower baseline diversity than newly diagnosed patients.

V is TRBV5-4 and J is TRBJ2-2; TRBD1 matches 10 bases. This TCR was sampled from a human donor with classical Hodgkin lymphoma. The source material was peripheral blood mononuclear cells (PBMCs), sampled before the fourth cycle of nivolumab. CDR3 protein: CASSPGQGSFHANTGELFF. CDR3 in DNA: TGTGCCAGCAGCCCGGGACAGGGGTCTTTTCACGCGAACACCGGGGAGCTGTTTTTT.